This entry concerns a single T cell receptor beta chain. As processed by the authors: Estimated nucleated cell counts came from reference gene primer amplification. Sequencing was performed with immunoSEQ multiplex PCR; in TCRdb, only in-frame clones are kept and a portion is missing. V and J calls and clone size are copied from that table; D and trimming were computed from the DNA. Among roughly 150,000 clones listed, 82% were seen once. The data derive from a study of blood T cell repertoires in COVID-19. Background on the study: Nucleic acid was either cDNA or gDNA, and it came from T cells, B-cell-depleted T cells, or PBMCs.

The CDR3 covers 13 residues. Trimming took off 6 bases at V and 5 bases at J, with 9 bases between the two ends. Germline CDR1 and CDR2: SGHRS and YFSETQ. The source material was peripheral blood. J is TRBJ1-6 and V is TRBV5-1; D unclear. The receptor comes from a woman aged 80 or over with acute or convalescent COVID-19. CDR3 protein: CASTTDHNSPLHF. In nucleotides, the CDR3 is TGCGCCAGCACTACAGACCATAATTCACCCCTCCACTTT.